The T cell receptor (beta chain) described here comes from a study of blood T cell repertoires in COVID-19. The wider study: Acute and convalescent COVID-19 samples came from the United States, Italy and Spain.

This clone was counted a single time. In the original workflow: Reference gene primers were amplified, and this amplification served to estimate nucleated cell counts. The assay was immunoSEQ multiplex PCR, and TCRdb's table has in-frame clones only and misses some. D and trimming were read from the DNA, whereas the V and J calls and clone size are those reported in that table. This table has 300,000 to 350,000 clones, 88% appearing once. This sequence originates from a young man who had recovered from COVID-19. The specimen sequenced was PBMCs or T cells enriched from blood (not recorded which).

CDR3 in amino acids: CASSPPRRGEKLFF. CDR3 nucleotides: TGTGCCAGCAGCCCCCCGCGAAGGGGTGAAAAACTGTTTTTT. The rearrangement links TRBV7-8 to TRBJ1-4, with D possibly TRBD1 on 5 matching bases. The V gene's germline CDR1 is SGHVS and CDR2 FQNEAQ. Trimming stripped 5 bases from V and 7 bases from J, with 14 bases between. This CDR3 has 14 residues. The full variable domain, completed using reference TRBV7-8 and TRBJ1-4, is GAGVSQSPRYKVAKRGQDVALRCDPISGHVSLFWYQQALGQGPEFLTYFQNEAQLDKSGLPSDRFFAERPEGSVSTLKIQRTQQEDSAVYLCASSPPRRGEKLFFGSGTQLSVL.